The source of this T cell receptor beta chain is a study of cytomegalovirus exposure and HLA in healthy donors. Study results and caveats: The authors listed roughly 150 TCR beta chains as cytomegalovirus-associated. Most observed TCR sequences were rare, whereas some public TCRs were detected in many donors. The classifier reportedly diagnosed cytomegalovirus status with high sensitivity and specificity.

Worth noting for this clone: The antigen remains undetermined.

Trimming took 8 bases from V and 2 from J, leaving 16 bases between them. This CDR3 has 14 amino acids. The germline V gene encodes CDR1 SNHLY and CDR2 FYNNEI. The donors formed part of the approximately 110-subject validation cohort, distinct from the roughly 700-subject first cohort. This table comes from immunoSEQ multiplex PCR, and its TCRdb copy is limited to in-frame clones, with some not included. Among 100,000 to 150,000 clones listed, roughly 89% were seen once. The chain employs TRBV2 and TRBJ2-7; D is unresolved. The sequenced sample consisted of PBMCs. This TCR derives from a woman between 18 and 30 years old in good health and CMV-seronegative. CDR3 bases: TGTGCCAGCGCCTTCCTTGTAGCTACCTACGAGCAGTACTTC. Translated: CASAFLVATYEQYF.